This paragraph reports one TCR beta chain. MiXCR, run by TCRdb on the PCR reads, gives a single entry per CDR3 protein. Of approximately 550,000 distinct CDR3 sequences in the sample, approximately 25% were seen once. This record comes from a study of molecular identifiers for immune sequencing clone quantification. Germline-derived CDR1 and CDR2 are LGHNA and YSLEER. The CDR3 totals 18 residues. With 1 base removed from V and 7 bases from J, the gap between germline ends came to 24 bases. This receptor was obtained from a human donor in good health. Some libraries in this study had Jurkat cell RNA spiked in. The sequencing sample was made of naive CD8+ T cells from blood, with Jurkat cell RNA spiked in. Subset reported: FACS-sorted CD8+CD4-CCR7+CD45RA+ naive T cells. This sequence joins TRBV4-3 and TRBJ2-3; the D gene is possibly TRBD2 (7 bases). The CDR3, as DNA: TGCGCCAGCAGCCAAGTTCACGGGGGGCTGCGGGAACTCAATACGCAGTATTTT. Residues: CASSQVHGGLRELNTQYF.